A selection of T cell receptor beta chains follows, all from one sample in a study of beta chain features in type 1 diabetes. Sequenced by immunoSEQ multiplex PCR; TCRdb stores in-frame clones only, minus some. The sample has under 300,000 clones; over 11% are singletons. The sequenced material came from naive CD4+ T cells from blood. Receptor source: a young man with type 1 diabetes. The conserved cysteine and the conserved F or W are not part of the CDR3 here. A clone size is listed for some rows: how often the clone was seen (once, few, many), or a class if it is expanded.

V gene	clone size	J gene	CDR3 protein
TRBV2	-	TRBJ1-1	ASRGQGQNTEAF
TRBV4-1	few	TRBJ1-1	ASSLARDRGLTF
TRBV15	-	TRBJ2-5	ATSRDGQGGSETQY
TRBV6-1	-	TRBJ2-1	ASTEGQNNEQF
TRBV5-1	few	TRBJ2-5	ASSLETRGYQETQY
TRBV4-1	few	TRBJ1-6	ASSPIGQSLH
TRBV2	-	TRBJ2-3	ASSVQGSTDTQY
TRBV11-2	-	TRBJ2-2	ASSSRTSGSIGELF
TRBV29-1	-	TRBJ1-2	SVEEDRSNYGYT
TRBV30	few	TRBJ1-1	AWSGQGDTEAF
TRBV11-2	-	TRBJ2-1	ASSLGYRKAPNEQF
TRBV6-5	few	TRBJ1-1	ASSRTGAVNTEAF
TRBV6-4	-	TRBJ2-3	ASSRDRGDTQY
TRBV18	-	TRBJ1-5	ASSVSPGAGPQH
TRBV14	few	TRBJ1-1	ASSRGDRGMNTEAF
TRBV2	-	TRBJ2-5	ASSSGREETQY
TRBV12-5	-	TRBJ2-3	ASGFGQGDTQY
TRBV4-1	-	TRBJ1-4	ASSLGESANEKLF
TRBV9	-	TRBJ2-5	ASSVGPGLAGPFQETQY
TRBV5-1	few	TRBJ1-1	ASSWQGNTEAF
TRBV12-5	-	TRBJ1-1	ASSPEGEGTEAF
TRBV29-1	-	TRBJ1-1	SVLTGGDTEAF
TRBV7-9	few	TRBJ1-1	ASSPQINTEAF
TRBV5-1	few	TRBJ2-1	ASRADYNEQF
TRBV11-2	-	TRBJ2-3	ASSWGGGAPTDTQY
TRBV4-1	few	TRBJ1-6	ASSWGQGSYNSPLH
TRBV5-1	few	TRBJ2-5	ASSFGTGDGETQY
TRBV7-2	-	TRBJ1-1	ASSLKGGNTEAF
TRBV5-1	-	TRBJ2-7	ASSLRSGDYEQY
TRBV19	-	TRBJ2-2	ASYRQIANTGELF
TRBV9	few	TRBJ2-7	ASSSRLAGSDEQY
TRBV29-1	-	TRBJ1-3	SVGTTYGNTIY
TRBV12-5	-	TRBJ2-5	ASGKAGGPETQY
TRBV29-1	-	TRBJ1-5	SVLTQGMNQPQH
TRBV7-6	few	TRBJ2-1	ASSFWEQSNEQF
TRBV6-1	few	TRBJ2-3	ASSETASVEPADTQY
TRBV27	-	TRBJ1-5	ASSLYSNSNQPQH
TRBV4-1	few	TRBJ1-6	ASSQDSLSSYNSPLH
TRBV7-9	-	TRBJ1-1	ASSRQGGNTEAF
TRBV7-9	-	TRBJ1-2	ASSLTGYGYT
TRBV10-3	few	TRBJ2-5	AIRGGYQETQY
TRBV2	-	TRBJ2-7	ASREDGWAQY
TRBV11-2	few	TRBJ2-2	ASSFTRDRGGRLF
TRBV7-2	few	TRBJ1-2	ASSRGQTNGYT
TRBV7-9	few	TRBJ2-7	ASSLDGRGYEQY
TRBV11-2	few	TRBJ2-7	ASSAGTYYEQY
TRBV7-9	few	TRBJ1-5	ASSLEGTGNLH
TRBV9	-	TRBJ2-1	ASSAGLAGVGEQF